These T cell receptor beta chains were read from a single sample in a study of a mutant IDH1 vaccine in newly diagnosed glioma. These receptors are not linked to any known antigen. Assay: immunoSEQ multiplex PCR; the TCRdb copy retains only in-frame clones and omits some. The data show about 32,000 clones, about nine tenths seen once. The material sequenced was PBMCs, taken from a glioma patient whose treatment included an IDH1 peptide vaccine. These receptors were taken from a man aged 35 to 55 with glioma. CDR3s include the opening cysteine and the closing phenylalanine or tryptophan. D genes are given only for firm matches. Not all rows give a size; the values are once, few, many and, for expanded clones, a class.

v_call	clone_size	d_call	j_call	cdr3_nt	cdr3_aa
TRBV30	-	-	TRBJ1-2	TGTGCCTGGAGTGTACTTGGGGGCGATGGCTACACCTTC	CAWSVLGGDGYTF
TRBV7-9	once	-	TRBJ2-7	TGTGCCAGCAGCGCCCCCCAGGGCCCGGAGCAGTACTTC	CASSAPQGPEQYF
TRBV5-1	-	-	TRBJ2-7	TGCGCCAGCAGCTTGTACGGGGATCGAGAGCAGTACTTC	CASSLYGDREQYF
TRBV18	-	-	TRBJ1-4	TGTGCCAGCTCACCAGGGGTAGCTAATGAAAAACTGTTTTTT	CASSPGVANEKLFF
TRBV19	-	-	TRBJ2-5	TGTGCCAGTAGTATGGGCCAGCTCCAAGAGACCCAGTACTTC	CASSMGQLQETQYF
TRBV28	-	-	TRBJ1-2	TGTGCCAGCACCATGACAGACCTCTATGGCTACACCTTC	CASTMTDLYGYTF
TRBV29-1	-	TRBD1	TRBJ1-2	TGCAGCGTTTATGGAGACTTTTCAGGGGGTACTCCTATGGGCTACACCTTC	CSVYGDFSGGTPMGYTF
TRBV4-3	-	-	TRBJ2-7	TGCGCCAGCAGCCAAGAAATGGGGCCCTCCTACGAGCAGTACTTC	CASSQEMGPSYEQYF
TRBV28	once	TRBD1	TRBJ2-1	TGTGCCAGCAGTTTGACAGGGGGCTCCTACAATGAGCAGTTCTTC	CASSLTGGSYNEQFF
TRBV7-9	-	-	TRBJ1-1	TGTGCCAGCAGCCGCGGACAGACGAACACTGAAGCTTTCTTT	CASSRGQTNTEAFF
TRBV10-1	-	-	TRBJ2-3	TGCGCCAGCAGTGAGTTCAAGGTCATAGGACTCACAGATACGCAGTATTTT	CASSEFKVIGLTDTQYF
TRBV19	-	-	TRBJ2-1	TGTGCCAGTAGTCCTACTCATAACTCCTACAATGAGCAGTTCTTC	CASSPTHNSYNEQFF